The T cell receptor (beta chain) under discussion was sequenced for a study of T cell repertoires in ileal Crohn's disease. Turning to the study itself: Patients had a median 7.9-year disease duration, and roughly 32% were active smokers. About half received postoperative treatment, some ten with thiopurines and 15 to 20 anti-TNF. The study, taken as a whole, reports: Clonal expansions were more frequent in active smokers than non-smokers at surgery. Sorted CD8 T cells held more high-frequency clones than CD4.

Notes on this clone: The target antigen is unknown.

This CDR3 comprises 14 residues. The germline CDR1 and CDR2 sequences are MNHNY and SVGAGI (reference sequence). Trimming cost V 5 bases and J 7 bases; bases outside gene matches: 10. Profiled with immunoSEQ multiplex PCR; TCRdb holds only in-frame clones, not every one. Seen here are around 17,000 clones, 50% to 75% observed once, and the top ten hold 6.5%. The material sequenced was ileal tissue. V gene TRBV6-6 combines with J gene TRBJ1-1; TRBD1 aligns across 7 bases. This TCR came from an adult with Crohn's disease. This CDR3 reads CASSHKNRDSEAFF. CDR3 in DNA: TGTGCCAGCAGTCATAAGAACCGGGACAGTGAAGCTTTCTTT.